Listed here are 14 T cell receptor beta chains from one sample, sequenced in a study of vaccination effects on CD4 cells after COVID-19. Before sequencing took place, the ViraFEST assay used viral peptide pools to expand antigen-specific CD4+ T cells. Subsequent to a culture period of 10 days, CD4+ T cells were isolated. The healthy vaccine recipients, who had no prior SARS-CoV-2 infection, showed negative nucleocapsid antibodies. Libraries were prepared by immunoSEQ multiplex PCR; TCRdb keeps only in-frame clonotypes and omits some of them. Counted here are tens of thousands of clones, roughly two thirds occurring once; the ten biggest clones make up 20% to 25%. Antigen specificity for these receptors is unknown. The specimen comprised CD4+ T cells from PBMCs cultured with SARS-CoV-2 spike peptides, sampled before COVID-19 vaccination. These receptor sequences come from a human donor who received a COVID-19 vaccine.

V gene TRBV19 combines with J gene TRBJ2-6, with D perhaps matching TRBD1 (5 bases). The germline V gene encodes CDR1 LNHDA and CDR2 SQIVND (reference sequence). The CDR3 extends over 16 amino acids. With 3 bases removed from V and 4 bases from J, the gap between germline ends came to 13 bases. The chain's CDR3 is CASSIKGKTGANVLTF. The CDR3 DNA sequence: TGTGCCAGTAGTATTAAGGGGAAAACCGGGGCCAACGTCCTGACTTTC.

J is TRBJ2-7 and V is TRBV19; D possibly matches TRBD1 or TRBD2 (5 bases each). Germline loops: CDR1 LNHDA, CDR2 SQIVND (reference sequence). The CDR3 is 15 residues long. The V end was cut by 3 bases, the J end by 2 bases, with 14 bases between. As DNA, the CDR3 is TGTGCCAGTAGTATTCGGGACCTCCCGGCCTACGAGCAGTACTTC. The encoded protein is CASSIRDLPAYEQYF.

This clone was observed a single time. V usage is TRBV18 and J usage is TRBJ2-5; a weak D match, TRBD1 (6 bases). Trimming left V 6 bases short and J 4 bases short, with 12 bases between. Germline V gene lookup returns CDR1 KGHSH and CDR2 LQKENI. The CDR3 length is 13 residues. CDR3 loop: CASSQRGGETQYF. CDR3 DNA: TGTGCCAGCTCCCAACGAGGGGGAGAGACCCAGTACTTC.

The chain joins TRBV2 to TRBJ2-3; D unresolved. The CDR3 length is 14 residues. Between the trimmed V and J ends, which lost 7 bases and 2 bases, there was a span of 13 bases. From germline, CDR1 is SNHLY and CDR2 FYNNEI. The CDR3 region has the DNA TGTGCCAGCATCCAGGTGTTAAACACAGATACGCAGTATTTT. Its protein product is CASIQVLNTDTQYF.

This clone is a singleton in its sample. The genes are TRBV7-2 and TRBJ2-5; TRBD2 matches 9 bases. This CDR3 has 14 amino acids. The V segment lost 3 bases and the J segment 5 bases; nucleotides outside the gene matches: 4. Germline V gene lookup returns CDR1 SGHTA and CDR2 FQGNSA. The CDR3 region is CASSFAGGPETQYF. CDR3 DNA sequence: TGTGCCAGCAGCTTTGCGGGGGGGCCGGAGACCCAGTACTTC.

The rearrangement links TRBV18 to TRBJ2-3; TRBD2 agrees at 8 bases. Trimming took 1 base from V and 0 from J; bases not matched to a gene: 9. Germline V lookup: CDR1 KGHSH, CDR2 LQKENI. This CDR3 region has 18 residues. The CDR3 nucleotides read TGTGCCAGCTCACCACAACGGACTAGCCTATCTAGCACAGATACGCAGTATTTT. Amino acid sequence: CASSPQRTSLSSTDTQYF.

A single count supports this clone. The chain combines TRBV5-4 with TRBJ2-2; 7 bases are a match to TRBD2. V gave up 4 bases and J gave up 4 bases; unmatched junction bases: 7. CDR3 length: 15 amino acids. Looked up from germline, CDR1 is SGHNT and CDR2 is YYREEE (reference sequence). The CDR3 sequence is CASSRDGGSTGELFF. The CDR3 region has the DNA TGTGCCAGCAGCCGGGACGGGGGGTCCACCGGGGAGCTGTTTTTT.

The genes are TRBV3-1 (or the pseudogene TRBV3-2) and TRBJ2-3, with a weak D call TRBD2 (6 bases). The CDR3 covers 19 residues. V lost 0 bases and J lost 0, with 19 bases in between. Germline CDR1 is LGHDT and CDR2 is YNNKEL (reference sequence). The CDR3 DNA is TGTGCCAGCAGCCAAGAAGGCCTAGCGTCTTCACCTAGCACAGATACGCAGTATTTT. The encoded protein is CASSQEGLASSPSTDTQYF.

This rearrangement joins TRBV5-4 to TRBJ2-7; D gene ambiguous. The V gene lost 0 bases and the J gene lost 7 bases, with 8 bases spanning the gap. There are 12 residues in the CDR3. Looked up from germline, CDR1 is SGHNT and CDR2 is YYREEE (reference sequence). The CDR3 sequence: CASSLGATEQYF. As DNA, the CDR3 is TGTGCCAGCAGCTTGGGGGCCACGGAGCAGTACTTC.

This clone has a single count. V is TRBV24-1 and J is TRBJ2-1; 7 positions agree with TRBD2. Germline V CDR1 and CDR2: KGHDR, SFDVKD. V lost 4 bases to trimming and J lost 2 bases; unmatched junction nucleotides: 7. This CDR3 comprises 16 residues. The CDR3 bases are TGTGCCACCAGTGACCGAGCGGGAAGTGCCTACAATGAGCAGTTCTTC. Encoded protein: CATSDRAGSAYNEQFF.

This chain connects TRBV6-5 to TRBJ2-1, with D possibly being TRBD2 (6 bases). The CDR3 contains 15 residues. Germline CDR1 MNHEY, CDR2 SVGAGI. V was trimmed by 0 bases and J by 8 bases, leaving 14 bases between them. The CDR3 loop is CASSYSGLSWDEQFF. The CDR3 coding sequence is TGTGCCAGCAGTTACTCGGGACTCTCGTGGGATGAGCAGTTCTTC.

This chain links TRBV5-6 with TRBJ2-3; 13 nucleotides agree with TRBD2. CDR1 and CDR2 from the germline V gene are SGHDT and YYEEEE. Germline trimming cut 4 bases from V and 2 bases from J; bases unmatched to any gene: 4. The length of the CDR3 is 16 residues. The CDR3 loop reads CASSGGLAGPTDTQYF. The CDR3 bases are TGTGCCAGCAGCGGGGGACTAGCGGGACCCACAGATACGCAGTATTTT.

This chain joins TRBV28 and TRBJ2-1; TRBD1 is a possible D gene (6 bases). The germline V and J ends were trimmed by 1 base and 7 bases, with 11 bases remaining between them. CDR1 is MDHEN and CDR2 is SYDVKM in the germline V gene. There are 14 residues in the CDR3. The CDR3 spells CASSLFQQGNEQFF. CDR3 sequence (DNA): TGTGCCAGCAGTTTATTCCAACAGGGAAATGAGCAGTTCTTC. Based on the CDR3 plus reference TRBV28 and TRBJ2-1, the full variable domain is DVKVTQSSRYLVKRTGEKVFLECVQDMDHENMFWYRQDPGLGLRLIYFSYDVKMKEKGDIPEGYSVSREKKERFSLILESASTNQTSMYLCASSLFQQGNEQFFGPGTRLTVL.

The sample holds a few counts of this clone. The CDR3 sequence is CASSAGTGFSGNTIYF. CDR3 in DNA: TGTGCCAGCAGCGCCGGGACAGGCTTCTCTGGAAACACCATATATTTT. The J gene is TRBJ1-3, the V gene TRBV7-6, with TRBD1 matching 8 bases. The length of the CDR3 is 16 residues. Germline CDR1 SGHVS, CDR2 FNYEAQ. Trimming at V came to 5 bases and at J to 0 bases, leaving 6 bases not matched to a gene.